This T cell receptor beta chain was found in a study of cytomegalovirus exposure and HLA in healthy donors. Study conclusions and caveats: Specificity for CMV antigens was confirmed in vitro for three of the CMV-associated chains. Across donors, most TCRs were seen rarely, yet some public ones were widespread.

Comments on this clone: Its antigen is not known.

TCRdb keeps only in-frame clones here, not all; method: immunoSEQ multiplex PCR. The table lists more than 250,000 clones, about nine tenths of them singletons. The germline V and J ends were trimmed by 5 bases and 0 bases, with 14 bases remaining between them. This CDR3 contains 15 residues. Germline-derived CDR1 and CDR2 are SGHTA and FQGNSA. This receptor was obtained from a woman aged 30 to 39 in good health and CMV-seronegative. This chain uses TRBV7-2 with TRBJ2-7; D not resolved. The source material was PBMCs. The CDR3 DNA reads TGTGCCAGCAGCCCAAGGTGGCGGAGCTCCTACGAGCAGTACTTC. This gives the protein CASSPRWRSSYEQYF.